The 6 T cell receptor beta chains below come from one sample, sequenced in a study of technical replicates of blood from a handful of donors. Sequenced by immunoSEQ multiplex PCR; TCRdb stores in-frame clones only, minus some. The sample records 65,000 to 90,000 clones, roughly 98% being singletons. The sample taken for sequencing was T cells isolated from PBMCs. These receptors all stem from a human donor in good health.

This clone was seen a single time. The chain is built from TRBV30 and TRBJ1-3; D unclear. V gave up 4 bases and J gave up 0 bases, with 4 bases separating them. Looked up from germline, CDR1 is GTSNPN and CDR2 is SVGIG (reference sequence). The CDR3 runs to 12 residues. The CDR3 is CAWTLSGNTIYF. The CDR3 DNA is TGTGCCTGGACCCTCTCTGGAAACACCATATATTTT.

The chain uses TRBV6-5 and TRBJ1-1; 9 bases fit TRBD1. This CDR3 has 12 amino acids. From germline, CDR1 is MNHEY and CDR2 SVGAGI. V shed 6 bases, J shed 4 bases, and the junction held 0 bases outside the gene matches. The CDR3 loop reads CASRTGGTEAFF. CDR3 bases: TGTGCCAGCAGGACAGGGGGCACTGAAGCTTTCTTT.

J is TRBJ2-1 and V is TRBV10-3; 10 positions agree with TRBD2. The germline CDR1 and CDR2 sequences are ENHRY and SYGVKD. V trimming: 3 bases; J trimming: 7 bases; junction bases outside the gene matches: 9. The CDR3 loop spans 16 amino acids. CDR3 DNA: TGTGCCATCAGTGAAGTATGGACTAGCGGTTTTAATGAGCAGTTCTTC. Translating it yields CAISEVWTSGFNEQFF.

The chain carries TRBV2 and TRBJ2-3; 11 positions match TRBD2. With 4 bases clipped from V and 3 bases from J, the junction kept 3 bases outside the gene matches. From germline, CDR1 is SNHLY and CDR2 FYNNEI. CDR3 length: 15 residues. The CDR3: CASSGTSGFTDTQYF. CDR3 coding DNA: TGTGCCAGCAGTGGGACTAGCGGGTTTACAGATACGCAGTATTTT.

This clone was observed a single time. The CDR3 sequence is CASSIQVKRPTDTQYF. The CDR3 bases are TGTGCCAGTAGTATCCAAGTTAAGCGCCCCACAGATACGCAGTATTTT. The genes are TRBV19 and TRBJ2-3, with D unresolved. Trimming shortened V by 3 bases and J by 2 bases, and 15 bases separated the two germline ends. This CDR3 spans 16 amino acids. Germline values: CDR1 LNHDA, CDR2 SQIVND (reference sequence).

The rearrangement joins TRBV18 to TRBJ1-2; D is possibly TRBD1 (5 bases). The CDR3 is 13 amino acids. Germline CDR1 reads KGHSH; CDR2 reads LQKENI. V shed 6 bases and J shed 8 bases, with 16 bases lying between them. CDR3 in amino acids: CASSHPQGLGYTF. For the CDR3, the DNA is TGTGCCAGCTCGCACCCTCAGGGATTGGGCTACACCTTC.